This T cell receptor beta chain was found in a study of blood T cells in healthy people across ages. The authors ran a second PCR of roughly 7 to 11 cycles using a sample-barcoded 5' primer and a J-beta primer mix. A template-switch adaptor that had 12 random nucleotides put a tag on each cDNA molecule. TCRdb called the 5' RACE reads again in MiXCR, with one record for every CDR3 protein. This sample has approximately 810,000 distinct CDR3 sequences; about 28% occur once, and the top ten carry approximately 15%. This clonotype was detected ten times or more. Total RNA was isolated from each sample in quantities of at least 6 micrograms. The length of the CDR3 is 16 residues. CDR1 is DFQATT, CDR2 SNEGSKA, per germline (reference sequence). Unmatched junction bases numbered 10, after V lost 2 bases and J lost 8 bases.

The source material was blood. The source is a woman of 80 years or more in good health. The rearrangement joins TRBV20-1 to TRBJ2-1, with 12 bases matching TRBD2. CDR3 nucleotide sequence: TGCAGTGCTAGATCCCGACTAGCGGGGGTTCGCGATGAGCAGTTCTTC. Protein product: CSARSRLAGVRDEQFF.